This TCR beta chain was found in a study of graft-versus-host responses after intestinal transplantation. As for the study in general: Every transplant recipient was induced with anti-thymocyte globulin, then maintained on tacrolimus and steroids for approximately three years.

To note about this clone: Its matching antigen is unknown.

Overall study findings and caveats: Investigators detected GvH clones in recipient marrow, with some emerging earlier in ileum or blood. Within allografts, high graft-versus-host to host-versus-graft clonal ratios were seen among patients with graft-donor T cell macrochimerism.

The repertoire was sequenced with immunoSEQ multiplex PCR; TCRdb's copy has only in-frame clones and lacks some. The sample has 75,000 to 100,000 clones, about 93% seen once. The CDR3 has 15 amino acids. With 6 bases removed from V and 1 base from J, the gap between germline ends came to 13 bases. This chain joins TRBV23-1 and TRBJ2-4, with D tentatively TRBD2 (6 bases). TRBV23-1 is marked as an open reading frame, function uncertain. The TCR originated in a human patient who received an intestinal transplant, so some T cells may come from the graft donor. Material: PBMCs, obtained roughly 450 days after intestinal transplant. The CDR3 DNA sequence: TGCGCCAGCAGCCTAGGGGAGGAGGCCAAAAACATTCAGTACTTC. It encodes CASSLGEEAKNIQYF.